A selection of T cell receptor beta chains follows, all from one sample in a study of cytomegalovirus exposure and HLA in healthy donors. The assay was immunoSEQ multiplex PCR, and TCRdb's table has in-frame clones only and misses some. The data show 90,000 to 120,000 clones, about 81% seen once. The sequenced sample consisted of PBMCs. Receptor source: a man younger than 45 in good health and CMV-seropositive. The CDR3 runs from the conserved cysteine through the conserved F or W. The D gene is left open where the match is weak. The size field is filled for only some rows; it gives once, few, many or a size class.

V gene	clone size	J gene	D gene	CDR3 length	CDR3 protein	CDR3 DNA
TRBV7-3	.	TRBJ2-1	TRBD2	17	CASSLNPPGGLDNEQFF	TGTGCCAGCAGCTTAAACCCCCCGGGGGGGCTGGACAATGAGCAGTTCTTC
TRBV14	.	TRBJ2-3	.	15	CASSAYGESTDTQYF	TGTGCCAGCAGCGCCTACGGGGAGAGCACAGATACGCAGTATTTT
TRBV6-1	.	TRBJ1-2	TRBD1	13	CASRTGGDYGYTF	TGTGCCAGCAGAACAGGGGGGGACTATGGCTACACCTTC
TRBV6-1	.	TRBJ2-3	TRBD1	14	CASPKRQGSWRQYF	TGTGCCAGCCCTAAGCGACAGGGAAGTTGGAGGCAGTATTTT
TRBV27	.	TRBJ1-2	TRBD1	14	CASRGQGLDYGYTF	TGTGCCAGCAGAGGACAGGGATTGGACTATGGCTACACCTTC
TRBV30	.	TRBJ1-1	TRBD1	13	CAWRPGGQGQSFF	TGTGCCTGGAGACCGGGGGGACAGGGACAGTCTTTCTTT
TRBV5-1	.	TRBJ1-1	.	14	CASSPAGGNTEAFF	TGCGCCAGCAGCCCGGCGGGGGGAAACACTGAAGCTTTCTTT
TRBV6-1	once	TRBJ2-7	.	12	CASLTGMYEQYF	TGTGCCAGCCTCACAGGGATGTACGAGCAGTACTTC
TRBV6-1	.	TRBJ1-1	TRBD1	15	CASSPGQGAWTEAFF	TGTGCCAGCAGCCCTGGACAGGGGGCATGGACTGAAGCTTTCTTT
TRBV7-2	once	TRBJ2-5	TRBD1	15	CASSLATGGWETQYF	TGTGCCAGCAGCTTAGCGACAGGGGGCTGGGAGACCCAGTACTTC
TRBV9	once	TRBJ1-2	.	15	CASSVGQGGQLGYTF	TGTGCCAGCAGCGTAGGGCAGGGTGGTCAACTTGGCTACACCTTC
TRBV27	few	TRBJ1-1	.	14	CASGRGTVNTEAFF	TGTGCCAGCGGCAGGGGAACCGTGAACACTGAAGCTTTCTTT